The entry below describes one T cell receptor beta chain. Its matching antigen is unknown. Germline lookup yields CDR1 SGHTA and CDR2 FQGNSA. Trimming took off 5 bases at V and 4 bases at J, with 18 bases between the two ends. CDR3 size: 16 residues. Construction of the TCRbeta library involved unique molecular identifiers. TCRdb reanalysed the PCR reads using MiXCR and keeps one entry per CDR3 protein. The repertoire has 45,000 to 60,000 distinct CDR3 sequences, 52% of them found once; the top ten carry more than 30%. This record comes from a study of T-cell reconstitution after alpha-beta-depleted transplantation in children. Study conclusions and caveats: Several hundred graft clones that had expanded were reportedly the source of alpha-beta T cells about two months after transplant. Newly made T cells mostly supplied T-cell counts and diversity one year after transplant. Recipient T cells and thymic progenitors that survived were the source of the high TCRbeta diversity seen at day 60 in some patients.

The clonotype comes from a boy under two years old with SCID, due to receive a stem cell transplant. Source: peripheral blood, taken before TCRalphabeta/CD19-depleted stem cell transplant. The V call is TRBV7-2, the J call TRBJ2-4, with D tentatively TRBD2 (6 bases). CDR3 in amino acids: CASSLGGMRGKNIQYF. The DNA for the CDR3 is TGTGCCAGCAGCCTTGGAGGGATGAGGGGAAAAAACATTCAGTACTTC.